This entry describes one T cell receptor (beta chain). This record belongs to a study of T cell responses to AZD1222 COVID-19 vaccine. Profiling relied on immunoSEQ multiplex PCR, and the TCRdb table lists in-frame clones only, not all of them. The table records fewer than 150,000 clones, approximately 90% of them present only once. Looked up from germline, CDR1 is SGHNT and CDR2 is YYREEE (reference sequence). V gave up 1 base and J gave up 0 bases, with 11 bases separating them. The CDR3 contains 16 residues. The TCR sequence derives from an adult who received the AZD1222 COVID-19 vaccine. Sequencing used peripheral blood, obtained 28 days after the second AZD1222 dose. V is TRBV5-4 and J is TRBJ1-3; D not certain. CDR3 sequence: CASSLSPEPSGNTIYF. The CDR3 DNA sequence: TGTGCCAGCAGCTTGAGTCCGGAGCCCTCTGGAAACACCATATATTTT. The whole variable domain, filled in from reference TRBV5-4 and TRBJ1-3, reads ETGVTQSPTHLIKTRGQQVTLRCSSQSGHNTVSWYQQALGQGPQFIFQYYREEENGRGNFPPRFSGLQFPNYSSELNVNALELDDSALYLCASSLSPEPSGNTIYFGEGSWLTVV.